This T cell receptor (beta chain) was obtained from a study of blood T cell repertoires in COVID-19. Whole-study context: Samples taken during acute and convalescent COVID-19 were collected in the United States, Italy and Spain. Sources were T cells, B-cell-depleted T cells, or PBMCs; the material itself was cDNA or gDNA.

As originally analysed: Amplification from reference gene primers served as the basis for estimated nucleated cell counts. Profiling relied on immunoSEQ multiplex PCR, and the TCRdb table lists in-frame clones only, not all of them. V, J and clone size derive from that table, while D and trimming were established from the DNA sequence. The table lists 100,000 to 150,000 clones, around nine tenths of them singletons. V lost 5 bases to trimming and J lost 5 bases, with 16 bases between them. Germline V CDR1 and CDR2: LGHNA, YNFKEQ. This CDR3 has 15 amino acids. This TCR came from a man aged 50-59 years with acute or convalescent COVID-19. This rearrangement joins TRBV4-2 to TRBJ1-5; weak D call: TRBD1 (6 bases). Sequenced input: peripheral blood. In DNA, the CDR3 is TGTGCCAGCAGCGCCGCACAGGGAATGGATCAGCCCCAGCATTTT. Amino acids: CASSAAQGMDQPQHF.